Presented here are 24 T cell receptor beta chains from one specimen sequenced in a study of Tregs in tolerant kidney transplant recipients. Recipients received nonmyeloablative bone marrow transplants from related graft donors, with transient mixed chimerism. The data were produced by immunoSEQ multiplex PCR, yet TCRdb's version contains in-frame clones alone and is incomplete. Its listing shows about 31,000 clones. The source was CD4+ T cells from blood (PBMCs), collected 24 months after the transplant. These TCRs come from a human patient who received a combined kidney and bone marrow transplant. Some T cells may be provided by the graft donor.

Regarding this clone: The read terminates 3 residues before the CDR3 end, so the remaining end is supplied by the germline J gene. The chain recombines TRBV29-1 with TRBJ1-5, with TRBD1 identical over 8 bases. This CDR3 has 13 residues. Germline V gene data show CDR1 as SQVTM and CDR2 as ANQGSEA. This CDR3 is CGIQTGGNQPQHF. The DNA read from the CDR3 is TGCGGTATACAGACAGGGGGCAATCAGCCC.

A remark on this clone: The read is 3 residues too short to cover the CDR3 end, so that end is filled in from the germline J gene. This chain joins TRBV20-1 and TRBJ2-7; tentative D call: TRBD2 (5 bases). Looked up from germline, CDR1 is DFQATT and CDR2 is SNEGSKA (reference sequence). V dropped 0 bases and J dropped 4 bases, with 19 bases sitting between them. The CDR3 runs to 16 residues. CDR3: CSARDPPVRGLYEQYF. The covered CDR3 bases are TGCAGTGCTAGAGACCCCCCCGTCCGAGGGCTGTACGAG.

Turning to this clone: The read halts 3 residues ahead of the CDR3 end, with the missing end drawn from the germline J gene. The J gene is TRBJ1-1, the V gene TRBV2, with D perhaps matching TRBD1 (5 bases). This CDR3 contains 12 residues. Germline V gene lookup returns CDR1 SNHLY and CDR2 FYNNEI. V was pared by 11 bases and J by 4 bases, with 14 bases between. The part of the CDR3 DNA that was read is TGTGCCCAAACTTTGGGGGGCACTGAA. It codes for CAQTLGGTE. The complete CDR3 sequence is CAQTLGGTEAFF.

Note on this clone: Sequencing ends 3 residues short of the CDR3 end; the germline J gene provides the rest. This chain joins TRBV7-3 and TRBJ1-1; the D is unclear. The length of the CDR3 is 13 residues. Germline loops: CDR1 SGHTA, CDR2 FQGTGA. Trimming stripped 1 base from V and 4 bases from J, with 7 bases between. The CDR3 bases that were read are TGTGCCAGCAGCTTAATTTCCTTCACTGAA. Amino acid sequence: CASSLISFTE. The complete CDR3 reads CASSLISFTEAFF.

Concerning this clone itself: The read comes to an end 3 residues before the CDR3 does, leaving the germline J gene to fill in the end. V and J are TRBV19 and TRBJ2-3, with 8 bases fitting TRBD2. J gave up 4 bases and V 7 bases, and 10 bases lay outside the gene matches. This CDR3 has 15 amino acids. CDR1 is LNHDA, CDR2 SQIVND, per germline (reference sequence). CDR3 sequence reads: CASTQGLDIPDTQYF. The covered CDR3 bases are TGTGCCAGTACCCAGGGACTAGATATTCCAGATACG.

In regard to this clone: The read terminates 3 residues before the CDR3 end, so the remaining end is supplied by the germline J gene. The rearrangement uses TRBV5-1 and TRBJ1-1; D might be TRBD1 (6 bases). Trimming left V 3 bases short and J 5 bases short, with 20 bases between. Germline-derived CDR1 and CDR2 are SGHRS and YFSETQ. This CDR3 has 16 amino acids. The CDR3 is CASSSKTGLRRTEAFF. The CDR3 DNA, read in part, is TGCGCCAGCAGCTCGAAAACAGGGTTAAGGCGGACTGAA.

With regard to this clone: The read halts 3 residues ahead of the CDR3 end, with the missing end drawn from the germline J gene. The V call is TRBV2, the J call TRBJ1-5; possible D gene TRBD1, 5 bases. CDR3 length equals 15 residues. Germline assignment: CDR1 SNHLY and CDR2 FYNNEI. V was shortened by 1 base and J by 6 bases, with 13 bases between the two germline ends. The CDR3: CASSEDRQSFQPQHF. The CDR3 DNA, read in part, is TGTGCCAGCAGTGAAGACAGACAGAGCTTTCAGCCC.

Details on this clone: From the germline J gene comes the end of the CDR3, since the read stops 3 residues before it. The chain carries TRBV2 and TRBJ2-3, with 7 bases identical to TRBD2. The germline gives CDR1 SNHLY, CDR2 FYNNEI. V was pared by 3 bases and J by 2 bases, with 5 bases of the junction left unmatched. The CDR3 is 15 amino acids. CDR3 in amino acids: CASSDRGLDTDTQYF. The sequenced part of the CDR3 DNA is TGTGCCAGCAGTGATCGAGGACTAGACACAGATACG.

As for this clone: The DNA ends 3 residues before the CDR3 does, and the rest of the CDR3 is filled in from the germline J gene. V and J are TRBV7-3 and TRBJ2-1; 11 bases match TRBD2. V was clipped by 8 bases and J by 3 bases; unmatched bases: 6. Germline CDR1 and CDR2: SGHTA and FQGTGA. The CDR3 covers 15 residues. CDR3 DNA (partial): TGTGCCAGCTCCACTAGCGGGGGTCTCTACAATGAG. It yields the protein CASSTSGGLYNE. The CDR3 reads in full as CASSTSGGLYNEQFF.

For this clone: The CDR3 goes on 3 residues after the read ends, and that part is filled in from the germline J gene. The V call is TRBV7-8, the J call TRBJ2-2; 8 nucleotides agree with TRBD1. Germline V gene data show CDR1 as SGHVS and CDR2 as FQNEAQ. This CDR3 has 15 amino acids. The V and J ends lost 5 bases and 9 bases, in that order; junction bases with no gene match: 11. The sequenced part of the CDR3 DNA is TGTGCCAGCAGCCGAAGGACAGGGCTTGGCTGGGAG. It codes for CASSRRTGLGWE. The full CDR3 is CASSRRTGLGWELFF.

As for this clone: The sequenced fragment ends 3 residues before the CDR3 boundary, so the rest is inferred from the germline J gene. The rearrangement uses TRBV12-3 or TRBV12-4 and TRBJ2-1; perhaps TRBD1 as D (6 bases). There are 14 residues in the CDR3. Trimming cost V 1 base and J 9 bases, with 13 bases left between them. CDR3 amino acids: CASSLEQKDSEQFF. The CDR3 DNA, read in part, is TGTGCCAGCAGTTTAGAACAGAAGGACAGTGAG.

On this clone: The read is 3 residues too short to cover the CDR3 end, so that end is filled in from the germline J gene. This sequence joins TRBV30 and TRBJ1-2, with D perhaps matching TRBD1 (6 bases). The CDR3 sequence is 14 residues long. Germline loops: CDR1 GTSNPN, CDR2 SVGIG (reference sequence). The V gene lost 0 bases and the J gene lost 0 bases, with 8 bases spanning the gap. The CDR3 region is CAWSVGQTNYGYTF. CDR3 DNA, as far as it was read: TGTGCCTGGAGTGTCGGACAGACTAACTATGGC.

To note about this clone: The CDR3 end is not reached by the read, which stops 3 residues before it; the germline J gene fills it in. V gene TRBV20-1 combines with J gene TRBJ2-1; 8 bases agree with TRBD2. This CDR3 has 15 residues. Germline V gene data show CDR1 as DFQATT and CDR2 as SNEGSKA (reference sequence). Losses at the gene ends were 0 bases for V and 7 bases for J; bases not matched to a gene: 8. CDR3 region: CSARDTLAGWNEQFF. The part of the CDR3 DNA that was read is TGCAGTGCTAGAGATACCCTAGCGGGTTGGAATGAG.

A remark on this clone: The CDR3 end falls 3 residues outside the read, so it is completed with the germline J gene. The rearrangement joins TRBV20-1 to TRBJ2-7; no clear D gene. This CDR3 has 12 residues. Germline V gene sequence: CDR1 DFQATT, CDR2 SNEGSKA (reference sequence). V dropped 6 bases and J dropped 0 bases, with 9 bases sitting between them. CDR3 DNA (partial): TGCAGTGCAGGGCCCTTCTCCTACGAG. Translating gives CSAGPFSYE. The full CDR3 protein reads CSAGPFSYEQYF.

Notes on this clone: The read stops 3 residues short of the end of the CDR3; the missing end is completed from the germline J gene. The chain combines TRBV5-8 with TRBJ2-5; no firm D call. CDR3 length equals 14 residues. Trimming took 6 bases from V and 2 from J, leaving 14 bases between them. The V gene's germline CDR1 is SGHTS and CDR2 YDEGEE. Incomplete CDR3 DNA: TGTGCCAGCAATTTGGAGCGCCCGCAAGAGACC. This sequence encodes CASNLERPQET. The whole CDR3 sequence reads CASNLERPQETQYF.

With regard to this clone: The missing CDR3 end, 3 residues past where the read stops, is filled in from the germline J gene. This chain connects TRBV7-3 to TRBJ2-5; D might be TRBD2 (6 bases). Germline CDR1 and CDR2: SGHTA and FQGTGA. CDR3 length: 13 residues. The V and J ends lost 5 bases and 2 bases respectively, with 9 bases between them. CDR3 DNA (partial): TGTGCCAGCAGCGCACTAGCACAAGAGACC. It encodes CASSALAQET. The CDR3, in full, reads CASSALAQETQYF.

The CDR3 reads CASSPRGTGYTF. The sequenced CDR3 bases are TGCGCCAGCAGCCCCAGGGGTACGGGC. The gene calls are TRBV5-1 and TRBJ1-2; tentatively, D is TRBD1 (6 bases). The CDR3 end is not reached by the read, which stops 3 residues before it; the germline J gene fills it in. Germline assignment: CDR1 SGHRS and CDR2 YFSETQ. This CDR3 contains 12 residues. The variable domain in full, with the rest retrieved from reference TRBV5-1 and TRBJ1-2, is KAGVTQTPRYLIKTRGQQVTLSCSPISGHRSVSWYQQTPGQGLQFLFEYFSETQRNKGNFPGRFSGRQFSNSRSEMNVSTLELGDSALYLCASSPRGTGYTFGSGTRLTVV.

About this clone: The read falls 3 residues short of the CDR3 end, and the missing part is taken from the germline J gene. The chain is built from TRBV19 and TRBJ2-3; D call uncertain. The germline V gene has CDR1 LNHDA and CDR2 SQIVND (reference sequence). The germline V and J ends were trimmed by 9 bases and 0 bases, with 13 bases remaining between them. This CDR3 region has 14 residues. The CDR3 DNA, read in part, is TGTGCCAGCAGGAATACAGACAGCACAGATACG. This translates into CASRNTDSTDT. The complete CDR3 sequence is CASRNTDSTDTQYF.

Remarks on this clone: Read data end 3 residues before the CDR3 end; the end is taken from the germline J gene. The V gene is TRBV7-2, the J gene TRBJ1-3, with TRBD1 identical over 7 bases. This CDR3 spans 14 amino acids. The V gene end was trimmed by 6 bases and the J gene end by 5 bases; junction bases not matched to a gene: 7. Looked up from germline, CDR1 is SGHTA and CDR2 is FQGNSA. The CDR3 DNA, read in part, is TGTGCCAGCAGTCAGAGACAGGGAAGAAACACC. Translated: CASSQRQGRNT. The full-length CDR3 reads as CASSQRQGRNTIYF. Supplemented by reference TRBV7-2 and TRBJ1-3, the full variable domain reads GAGVSQSPSNKVTEKGKDVELRCDPISGHTALYWYRQSLGQGLEFLIYFQGNSAPDKSGLPSDRFSAERTGGSVSTLTIQRTQQEDSAVYLCASSQRQGRNTIYFGEGSWLTVV.

With regard to this clone: The CDR3 extends 3 residues past the end of the read, so its final part is completed from the germline J gene. The V and J genes are TRBV6-2 or TRBV6-3 and TRBJ2-1; 9 nucleotides agree with TRBD1. The CDR3 runs to 15 residues. The germline V gene encodes CDR1 MNHEY and CDR2 SVGEGT. Germline trimming cut 7 bases from V and 4 bases from J; bases unmatched to any gene: 8. This CDR3 is CASTAGQGRYNEQFF. CDR3 DNA, as far as it was read: TGTGCCAGCACCGCGGGACAGGGAAGGTACAATGAG.

Concerning this clone: The CDR3 is cut off 3 residues early in the read; its end comes from the germline J gene. The rearrangement links TRBV18 to TRBJ1-5; 7 nucleotides match TRBD1. Trimming cost V 1 base and J 3 bases; bases outside gene matches: 6. The germline gives CDR1 KGHSH, CDR2 LQKENI. The CDR3 sequence is 16 residues long. The CDR3 DNA, read in part, is TGTGCCAGCTCACCACAAGGGGGCAGGATCAATCAGCCC. Translating gives CASSPQGGRINQP. The entire CDR3 sequence reads CASSPQGGRINQPQHF. Full variable domain (rest looked up from reference TRBV18 and TRBJ1-5): NAGVMQNPRHLVRRRGQEARLRCSPMKGHSHVYWYRQLPEEGLKFMVYLQKENIIDESGMPKERFSAEFPKEGPSILRIQQVVRGDSAAYFCASSPQGGRINQPQHFGDGTRLSIL.

In regard to this clone: With the read ending 3 residues before the CDR3 end, the germline J gene is used to fill in that end. The chain has TRBV7-3 and TRBJ2-2; TRBD2 matches at 9 bases. Germline values: CDR1 SGHTA, CDR2 FQGTGA. This CDR3 region has 18 residues. Unmatched junction bases numbered 13, after V lost 4 bases and J lost 4 bases. The DNA read from the CDR3 is TGTGCCAGCAGCTCGACTAGCGGCTCCTTGGGGGCCACCGGGGAG. It codes for CASSSTSGSLGATGE. The CDR3 in its entirety is CASSSTSGSLGATGELFF.

For this clone: The read ends 3 residues early relative to the CDR3; the germline J gene fills the gap. The chain has TRBV6-2 or TRBV6-3 and TRBJ2-1; 8 nucleotides align to TRBD2. The CDR3 extends over 14 amino acids. Germline assignment: CDR1 MNHEY and CDR2 SVGEGT. With V trimmed by 8 bases and J by 3 bases, 6 bases remained unmatched. The DNA read from the CDR3 is TGTGCCAGCTCTCTAGCGGGCCTCTACAATGAG. It encodes CASSLAGLYNE. The full CDR3 protein is CASSLAGLYNEQFF.

Comment on this clone: The sequence runs out 3 residues before the end of the CDR3; the remainder is reconstructed from the germline J gene. The V gene is TRBV30, the J gene TRBJ1-2; tentative D call: TRBD1 (6 bases). V lost 0 bases, J lost 6 bases, and 17 bases lay in between. The CDR3 extends over 15 amino acids. The germline gives CDR1 GTSNPN, CDR2 SVGIG (reference sequence). Partial CDR3 DNA: TGTGCCTGGAGTGTCTGGGGGGGCGCCTCCAATGGC. This translates into CAWSVWGGASNG. The whole CDR3 reads CAWSVWGGASNGYTF.